This TCR beta chain is drawn from a study of T cells after yellow fever vaccination. Whole-study results and caveats: Post-booster reappearance was seen for most primary-vaccination clones (roughly 96% CD4, 75% to 90% CD8).

Germline loops: CDR1 SEHNR, CDR2 FQNEAQ (reference sequence). This CDR3 is 15 amino acids long. Trimming pared 2 bases from V and 4 bases from J, leaving 14 bases between. Note on this clonotype: Its matching antigen is unknown.

TCRdb redid the calling of the 5' RACE reads with MiXCR, one entry per CDR3 protein. The profile shows about 350,000 distinct CDR3 sequences, over 4% of them singletons. The clonotype comes from a young man who received the YFV17D yellow fever vaccine. J is TRBJ1-1 and V is TRBV7-9; D remains unclear. Specimen: PBMCs, collected 5 days after the yellow fever booster vaccination. The CDR3 DNA reads TGTGCCAGCAGCTTACAGGATGGACCGGGCACTGAAGCTTTCTTT. This gives the protein CASSLQDGPGTEAFF.